This T cell receptor beta chain was retrieved from a study of T cell clonality in common variable immunodeficiency. The ends lost 0 bases at V and 8 bases at J; junction bases unmatched: 1. This CDR3 contains 15 residues. Germline CDR1 SNHLY, CDR2 FYNNEI. Measured with immunoSEQ multiplex PCR; TCRdb has only the in-frame clones, and not every one. This repertoire holds about 60,000 clones, and none appear only once. Study findings and constraints: TCRbeta clonality was increased in CVID versus healthy controls. Authors noted CVID clonality's cause needs subpopulation repertoire sequencing. Fewer deletions and N-nucleotide insertions were reportedly seen in common variable immunodeficiency TCR beta sequences.

Both groups were predominantly of Caucasian heritage. This clone has at least ten counts. No antigen is known for it. The sequenced fragment ends 3 residues before the CDR3 boundary, so the rest is inferred from the germline J gene. Source material: peripheral blood mononuclear cells. J is TRBJ2-3 and V is TRBV2, with 14 bases that match TRBD2. The clonotype comes from a person between 18 and 75 years old in good health. CDR3 loop: CASSEAGTSGSTQYF. The sequenced CDR3 bases are TGTGCCAGCAGTGAAGCGGGGACTAGCGGGAGTACG.